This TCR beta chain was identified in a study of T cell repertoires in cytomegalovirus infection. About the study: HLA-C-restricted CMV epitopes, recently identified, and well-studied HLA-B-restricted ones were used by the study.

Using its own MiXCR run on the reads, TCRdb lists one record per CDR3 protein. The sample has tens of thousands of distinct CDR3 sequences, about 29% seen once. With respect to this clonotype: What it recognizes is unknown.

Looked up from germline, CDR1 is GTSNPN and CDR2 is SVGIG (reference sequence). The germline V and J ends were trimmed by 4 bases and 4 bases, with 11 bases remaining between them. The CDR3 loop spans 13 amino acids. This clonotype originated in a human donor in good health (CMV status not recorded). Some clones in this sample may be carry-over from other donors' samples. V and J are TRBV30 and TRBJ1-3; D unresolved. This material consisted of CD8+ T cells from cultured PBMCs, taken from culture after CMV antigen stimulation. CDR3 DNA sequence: TGTGCCTGGATGTGGGCTTCGGGAAACACCATATATTTT. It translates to CAWMWASGNTIYF.